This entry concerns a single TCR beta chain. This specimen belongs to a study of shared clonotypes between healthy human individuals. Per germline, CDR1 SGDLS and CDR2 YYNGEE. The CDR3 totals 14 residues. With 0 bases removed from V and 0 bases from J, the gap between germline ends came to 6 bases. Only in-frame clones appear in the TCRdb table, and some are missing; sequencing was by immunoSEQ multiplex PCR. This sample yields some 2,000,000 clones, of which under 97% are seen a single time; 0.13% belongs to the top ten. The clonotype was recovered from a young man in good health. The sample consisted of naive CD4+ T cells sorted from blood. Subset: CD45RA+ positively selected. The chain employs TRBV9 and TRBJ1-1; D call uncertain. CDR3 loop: CASSVVTVNTEAFF. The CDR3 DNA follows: TGTGCCAGCAGCGTAGTGACCGTGAACACTGAAGCTTTCTTT.